This T cell receptor (beta chain) was profiled in a study of blood T cell repertoires in COVID-19. Germline V CDR1 and CDR2: SGHNT, YENEEA. CDR3 length: 12 residues. V dropped 6 bases and J dropped 10; count of bases not matched to a gene: 3. TCRdb keeps only in-frame clones here, not all; method: immunoSEQ multiplex PCR. The sample has approximately 200,000 clones, around 85% seen once. Participants' own reports of clinical history determined their cohort assignment. Material: PBMCs or T cells enriched from blood (not recorded which). The receptor was isolated from a man aged 35-49 years who had recovered from COVID-19. The J gene is TRBJ1-6, the V gene TRBV11-3; 7 nucleotides align to TRBD1. This CDR3 is CASSQGGSPLHF. CDR3 coding DNA: TGTGCCAGCAGTCAAGGGGGCTCACCCCTCCACTTT. The variable domain in full, with the rest retrieved from reference TRBV11-3 and TRBJ1-6, is EAGVVQSPRYKIIEKKQPVAFWCNPISGHNTLYWYLQNLGQGPELLIRYENEEAVDDSQLPKDRFSAERLKGVDSTLKIQPAELGDSAVYLCASSQGGSPLHFGNGTRLTVT.